The 5 T cell receptor beta chains reported below all come from one sample, sequenced in a study of T cells after yellow fever vaccination. One entry per CDR3 protein results from TCRdb running MiXCR on the 5' RACE reads. Counted here are 280,000 or so distinct CDR3 sequences, 8.7% occurring once; the ten biggest clones make up about 3.7%. The specimen was CD4+ T cells sorted from PBMCs, collected 5 days after the yellow fever booster vaccination. The receptors were sampled from a man between 18 and 29 years old who received the YFV17D yellow fever vaccine.

The chain links TRBV6-5 to TRBJ2-2, with unresolved D. Per germline, CDR1 MNHEY and CDR2 SVGAGI. Trimming removed 7 bases from V and 0 bases from J, with 6 bases in between. The CDR3 length is 13 residues. CDR3 sequence: CASISPNTGELFF. CDR3 sequence (DNA): TGTGCCAGCATCTCTCCGAACACCGGGGAGCTGTTTTTT.

This chain links TRBV20-1 with TRBJ2-2; D may correspond to TRBD1 or TRBD2 (5 bases each). In germline, CDR1 is DFQATT, CDR2 SNEGSKA (reference sequence). The CDR3 length is 15 residues. V was shortened by 7 bases and J by 1 base, with 16 bases between the two germline ends. The CDR3 loop reads CSVRGVGGNTGELFF. The CDR3 DNA reads TGCAGTGTCAGAGGGGTAGGAGGGAACACCGGGGAGCTGTTTTTT.

The rearrangement uses TRBV12-3 or TRBV12-4 and TRBJ1-6; no clear D gene. Deletions cut 8 bases from V and 9 bases from J, with 8 bases between. The CDR3 length is 11 residues. The CDR3 DNA reads TGTGCCAGCGGCGGCATTTCACCCCTCCACTTT. Its translation: CASGGISPLHF.

This rearrangement joins TRBV7-2 to TRBJ1-4, with TRBD1 matching 7 bases. The CDR3 length is 15 residues. Germline CDR1 is SGHTA and CDR2 is FQGNSA. Trimming at V came to 6 bases and at J to 13 bases, leaving 17 bases not matched to a gene. The CDR3 DNA reads TGTGCCAGCAGTTCTCGACAGGGTGGGGCCGAAGGACTGTTTTTT. Translated: CASSSRQGGAEGLFF.

Notes on this clonotype: A much larger clone differs by one base, so this may be a read error. This chain connects TRBV11-2 to TRBJ1-1; no definite D call. V lost 4 bases to trimming and J lost 0 bases, with 18 bases between them. Germline CDR1 SGHAT, CDR2 FQNNGV. The CDR3 extends over 17 amino acids. Here the CDR3 DNA reads TGTGCCAGCAGCTATTCCGACGCACGGAGGATGAACACTGAAGCTTTCTTT. Residues: CASSYSDARRMNTEAFF.